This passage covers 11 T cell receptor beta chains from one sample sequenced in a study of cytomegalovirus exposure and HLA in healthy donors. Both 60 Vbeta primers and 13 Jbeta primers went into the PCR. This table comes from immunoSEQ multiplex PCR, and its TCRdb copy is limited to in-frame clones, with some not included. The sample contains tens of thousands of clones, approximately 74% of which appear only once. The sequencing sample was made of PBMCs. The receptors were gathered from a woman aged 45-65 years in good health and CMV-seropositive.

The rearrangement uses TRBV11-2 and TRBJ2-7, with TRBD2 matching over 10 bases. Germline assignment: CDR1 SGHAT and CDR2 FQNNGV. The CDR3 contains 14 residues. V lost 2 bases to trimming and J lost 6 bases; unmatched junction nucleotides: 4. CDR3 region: CASSLLAGAGEQYF. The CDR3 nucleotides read TGTGCCAGCAGCTTACTAGCGGGAGCGGGCGAGCAGTACTTC. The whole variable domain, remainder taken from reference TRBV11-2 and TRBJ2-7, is EAGVAQSPRYKIIEKRQSVAFWCNPISGHATLYWYQQILGQGPKLLIQFQNNGVVDDSQLPKDRFSAERLKGVDSTLKIQPAKLEDSAVYLCASSLLAGAGEQYFGPGTRLTVT.

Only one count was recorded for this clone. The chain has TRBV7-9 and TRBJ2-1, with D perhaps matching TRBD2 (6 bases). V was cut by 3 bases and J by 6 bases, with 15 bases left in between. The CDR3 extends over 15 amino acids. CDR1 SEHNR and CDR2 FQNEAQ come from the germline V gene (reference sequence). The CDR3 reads CASSLGQGAGNEQFF. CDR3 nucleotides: TGTGCCAGCAGCTTGGGGCAGGGAGCGGGCAATGAGCAGTTCTTC.

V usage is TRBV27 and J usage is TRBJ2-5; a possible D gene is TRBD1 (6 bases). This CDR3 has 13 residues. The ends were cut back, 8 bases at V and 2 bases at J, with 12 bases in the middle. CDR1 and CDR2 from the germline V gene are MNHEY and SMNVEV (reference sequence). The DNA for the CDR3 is TGTGCCAGCCGTCAGGGGAGTCAAGAGACCCAGTACTTC. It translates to CASRQGSQETQYF.

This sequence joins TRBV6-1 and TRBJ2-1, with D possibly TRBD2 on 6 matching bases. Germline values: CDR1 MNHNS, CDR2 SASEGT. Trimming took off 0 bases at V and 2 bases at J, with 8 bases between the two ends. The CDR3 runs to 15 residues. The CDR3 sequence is CASSEAGGTYNEQFF. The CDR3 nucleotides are TGTGCCAGCAGTGAAGCGGGAGGCACCTACAATGAGCAGTTCTTC.

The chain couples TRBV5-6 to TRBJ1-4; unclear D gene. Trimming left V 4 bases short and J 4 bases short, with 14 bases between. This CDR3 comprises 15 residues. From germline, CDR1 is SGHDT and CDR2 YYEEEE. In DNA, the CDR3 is TGTGCCAGCAGCACCGACCGACATATTAATGAAAAACTGTTTTTT. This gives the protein CASSTDRHINEKLFF.

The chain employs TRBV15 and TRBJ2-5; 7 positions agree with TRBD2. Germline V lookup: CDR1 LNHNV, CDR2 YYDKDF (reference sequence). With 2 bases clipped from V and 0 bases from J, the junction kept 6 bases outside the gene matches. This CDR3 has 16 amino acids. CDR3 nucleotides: TGTGCCACCAGCAGATACGCGCTAGCGGACCAAGAGACCCAGTACTTC. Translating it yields CATSRYALADQETQYF. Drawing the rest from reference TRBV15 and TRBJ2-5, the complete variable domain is DAMVIQNPRYQVTQFGKPVTLSCSQTLNHNVMYWYQQKSSQAPKLLFHYYDKDFNNEADTPDNFQSRRPNTSFCFLDIRSPGLGDTAMYLCATSRYALADQETQYFGPGTRLLVL.

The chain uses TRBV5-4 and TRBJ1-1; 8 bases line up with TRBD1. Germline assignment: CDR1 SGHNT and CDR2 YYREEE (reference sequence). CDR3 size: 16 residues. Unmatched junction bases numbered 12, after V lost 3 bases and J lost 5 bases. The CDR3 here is CASSSPSTGVGTEAFF. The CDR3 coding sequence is TGTGCCAGCAGCTCACCGTCGACAGGGGTAGGAACTGAAGCTTTCTTT.

CDR3 sequence: CASRPGTGDLYEQYF. CDR3 coding DNA: TGTGCCAGCAGGCCGGGGACAGGGGACCTCTACGAGCAGTACTTC. This chain links TRBV6-1 with TRBJ2-7, with 10 bases aligning to TRBD1. CDR3 length equals 15 residues. With 6 bases clipped from V and 3 bases from J, the junction kept 8 bases outside the gene matches. Germline V lookup: CDR1 MNHNS, CDR2 SASEGT.

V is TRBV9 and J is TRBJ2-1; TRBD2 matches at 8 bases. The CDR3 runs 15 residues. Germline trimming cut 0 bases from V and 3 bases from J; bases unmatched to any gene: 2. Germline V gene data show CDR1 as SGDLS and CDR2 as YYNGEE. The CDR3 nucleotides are TGTGCCAGCAGCGTAGGGCTAGCGGGCTACAATGAGCAGTTCTTC. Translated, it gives CASSVGLAGYNEQFF.

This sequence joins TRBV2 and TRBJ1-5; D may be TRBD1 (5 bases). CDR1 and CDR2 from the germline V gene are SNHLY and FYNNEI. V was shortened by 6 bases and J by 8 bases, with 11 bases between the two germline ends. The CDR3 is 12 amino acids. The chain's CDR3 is CASSRVSEPQHF. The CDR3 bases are TGTGCCAGCAGCAGGGTGAGTGAGCCCCAGCATTTT. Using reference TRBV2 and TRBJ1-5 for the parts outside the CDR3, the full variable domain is EPEVTQTPSHQVTQMGQEVILRCVPISNHLYFYWYRQILGQKVEFLVSFYNNEISEKSEIFDDQFSVERPDGSNFTLKIRSTKLEDSAMYFCASSRVSEPQHFGDGTRLSIL.

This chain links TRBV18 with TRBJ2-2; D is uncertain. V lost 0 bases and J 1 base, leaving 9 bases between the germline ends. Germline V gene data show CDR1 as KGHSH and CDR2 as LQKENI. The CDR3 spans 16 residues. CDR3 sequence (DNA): TGTGCCAGCTCACCACCGTGGGCGCTGAACACCGGGGAGCTGTTTTTT. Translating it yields CASSPPWALNTGELFF. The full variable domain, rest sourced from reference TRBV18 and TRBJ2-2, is NAGVMQNPRHLVRRRGQEARLRCSPMKGHSHVYWYRQLPEEGLKFMVYLQKENIIDESGMPKERFSAEFPKEGPSILRIQQVVRGDSAAYFCASSPPWALNTGELFFGEGSRLTVL.